This T cell receptor (beta chain) was sequenced for a study of T cells in Graves' hyperthyroidism and ophthalmopathy. About this clonotype: With a much larger clone just one base away, this may be a read error.

It was uncontrolled infection, other autoimmune disease, pregnancy or lactation that excluded patients. Amplification targeted TCR beta CDR3 regions from RNA transcripts. First-round RT-PCR targeting the TCR CDR3 was performed with the HTBI primer set. Each CDR3 protein is one row after TCRdb ran MiXCR on the multiplex PCR reads. The profile covers some 300,000 distinct CDR3 sequences, with roughly 15% appearing a single time and 6% to 8% taken by the ten largest. The length of the CDR3 is 11 residues. The germline gives CDR1 MDHEN, CDR2 SYDVKM. This sequence originates from a woman in her 30s with Graves' hyperthyroidism that later progressed to Graves' ophthalmopathy. The chain couples TRBV28 to TRBJ2-1; D is unclear. Sample: blood. For the CDR3, the DNA is TGTGCCAGCAGGGATTACAATGAGCATTTCTTC. This sequence encodes CASRDYNEHFF.